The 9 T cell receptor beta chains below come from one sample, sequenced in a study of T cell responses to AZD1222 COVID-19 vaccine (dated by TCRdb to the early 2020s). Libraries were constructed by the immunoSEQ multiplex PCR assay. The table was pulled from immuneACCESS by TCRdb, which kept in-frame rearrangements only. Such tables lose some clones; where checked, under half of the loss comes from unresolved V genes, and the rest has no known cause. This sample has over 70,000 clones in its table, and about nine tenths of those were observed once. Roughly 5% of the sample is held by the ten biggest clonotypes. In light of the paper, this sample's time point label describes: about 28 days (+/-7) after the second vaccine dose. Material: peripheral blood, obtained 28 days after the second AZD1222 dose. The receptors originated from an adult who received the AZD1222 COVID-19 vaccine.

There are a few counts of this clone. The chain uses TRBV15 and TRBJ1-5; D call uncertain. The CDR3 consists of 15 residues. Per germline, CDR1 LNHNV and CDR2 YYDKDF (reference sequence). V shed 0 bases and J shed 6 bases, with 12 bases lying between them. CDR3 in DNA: TGTGCCACCAGCAGAGATCGGATGGCCCGTCAGCCCCAGCATTTT. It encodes CATSRDRMARQPQHF.

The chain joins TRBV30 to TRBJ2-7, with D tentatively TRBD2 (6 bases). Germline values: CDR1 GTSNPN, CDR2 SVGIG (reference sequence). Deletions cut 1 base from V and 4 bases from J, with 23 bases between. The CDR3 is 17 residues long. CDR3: CAWSATPGLVAEYEQYF. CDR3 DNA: TGTGCCTGGAGTGCCACCCCCGGATTAGTAGCGGAGTACGAGCAGTACTTC.

The CDR3 loop is CASSPEGLAISHEQYF. The CDR3 DNA follows: TGTGCCAGTAGTCCGGAGGGACTAGCGATTTCCCACGAGCAGTACTTC. This sequence joins TRBV19 and TRBJ2-7; TRBD2 matches 10 bases. There are 16 residues in the CDR3. Trimming removed 5 bases from V and 5 bases from J; junction bases left unmatched: 12. The germline V gene has CDR1 LNHDA and CDR2 SQIVND (reference sequence).

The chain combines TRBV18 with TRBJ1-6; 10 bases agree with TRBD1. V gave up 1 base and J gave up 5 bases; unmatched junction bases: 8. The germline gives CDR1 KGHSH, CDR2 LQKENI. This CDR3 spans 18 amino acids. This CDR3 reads CASSPRWGTGVHNSPLHF. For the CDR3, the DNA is TGTGCCAGCTCACCACGGTGGGGGACAGGGGTACATAATTCACCCCTCCACTTT.

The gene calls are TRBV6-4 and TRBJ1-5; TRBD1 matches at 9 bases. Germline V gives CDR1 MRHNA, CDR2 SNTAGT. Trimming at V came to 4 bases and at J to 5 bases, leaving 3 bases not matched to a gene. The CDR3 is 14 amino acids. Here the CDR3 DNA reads TGTGCCAGCAGTGCCCGGACAGGGGATCAGCCCCAGCATTTT. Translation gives CASSARTGDQPQHF.

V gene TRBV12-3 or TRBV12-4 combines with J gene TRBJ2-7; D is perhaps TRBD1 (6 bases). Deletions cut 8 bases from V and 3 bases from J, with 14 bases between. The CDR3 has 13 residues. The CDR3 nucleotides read TGTGCCAGCTCGTCTGGACAGAGCTACGAGCAGTACGTC. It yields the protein CASSSGQSYEQYV.

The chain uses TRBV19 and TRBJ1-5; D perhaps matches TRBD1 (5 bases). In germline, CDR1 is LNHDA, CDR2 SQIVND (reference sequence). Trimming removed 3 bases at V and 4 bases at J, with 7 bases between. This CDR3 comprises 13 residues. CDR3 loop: CASSMGGNQPQHF. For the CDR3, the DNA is TGTGCCAGTAGTATGGGGGGGAATCAGCCCCAGCATTTT.

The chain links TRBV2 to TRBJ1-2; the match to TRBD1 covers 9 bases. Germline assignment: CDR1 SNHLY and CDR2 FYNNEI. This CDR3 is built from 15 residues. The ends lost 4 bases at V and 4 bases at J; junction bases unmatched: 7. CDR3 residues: CASSGGDRAVYGYTF. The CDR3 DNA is TGTGCCAGCAGTGGAGGGGACAGGGCGGTCTATGGCTACACCTTC.

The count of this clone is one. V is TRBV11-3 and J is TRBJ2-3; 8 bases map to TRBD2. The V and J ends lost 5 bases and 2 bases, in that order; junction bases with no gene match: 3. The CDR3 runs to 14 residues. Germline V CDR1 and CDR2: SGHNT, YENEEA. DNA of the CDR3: TGTGCCAGCAGCCGGGGGGGGGACACAGATACGCAGTATTTT. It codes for CASSRGGDTDTQYF.